This T cell receptor beta chain emerged from a study of shared clonotypes between healthy human individuals. Note on this clone: The antigen is undetermined.

Study-level results: Estimated clonotype richness was generally higher in naive than memory subsets.

Germline trimming cut 6 bases from V and 4 bases from J; bases unmatched to any gene: 4. Looked up from germline, CDR1 is MNHNS and CDR2 is SASEGT. The CDR3 covers 14 residues. Original methodology: Filtering was not the same, since immunoSEQ gave junction-only sequences without quality scores. TCRdb's table, derived via immunoSEQ multiplex PCR, lists solely in-frame clones and lacks some. The V and J calls and clone size were taken over from that table, and D and trimming were inferred from the DNA. The top ten clones hold about 10% of a sample with approximately 340,000 clones, over 70% of them seen once.

The source material was memory CD4+ T cells sorted from blood. The sample's subset: CD45RA-negative fraction. The sequence was obtained from a young man in good health. V is TRBV6-1 and J is TRBJ2-5, with 11 bases that match TRBD1. The CDR3 DNA reads TGTGCCAGCAGCAGGACAGGGGGCGGAGAGACCCAGTACTTC. Encoded protein: CASSRTGGGETQYF.